These 25 T cell receptor beta chains were sequenced from one sample in a study of cytomegalovirus exposure and HLA in healthy donors. PCR involved 60 Vbeta and 13 Jbeta primers. TCRdb's table, derived via immunoSEQ multiplex PCR, lists solely in-frame clones and lacks some. The data show approximately 190,000 clones, 82% seen once. The sample was PBMCs. These receptor sequences come from a woman aged 50 to 60 in good health and CMV-seropositive.

The rearrangement links TRBV6-5 to TRBJ1-2; maybe TRBD1 (6 bases). This CDR3 has 15 amino acids. CDR1 MNHEY and CDR2 SVGAGI come from the germline V gene. Trimming took off 5 bases at V and 0 bases at J, with 13 bases between the two ends. CDR3 bases: TGTGCCAGCAGTGCGAACAGGGCCTCTAACTATGGCTACACCTTC. Its translation is CASSANRASNYGYTF.

The J gene is TRBJ1-1, the V gene TRBV28, with 8 bases fitting TRBD1. The CDR3 has 15 amino acids. The germline CDR1 and CDR2 sequences are MDHEN and SYDVKM. Trimming at V came to 3 bases and at J to 5 bases, leaving 8 bases not matched to a gene. The CDR3 reads CASSLFRGRWTEAFF. The CDR3 DNA reads as TGTGCCAGCAGTTTGTTCAGGGGGCGTTGGACTGAAGCTTTCTTT.

This clone came up once. The CDR3, as DNA: TGTGCCAGCGGGGGGAGACTTGGGACCCAGTACTTC. Protein sequence: CASGGRLGTQYF. The V and J genes are TRBV6-5 and TRBJ2-5; D possibly corresponds to TRBD2 (6 bases). The V and J ends lost 8 bases and 7 bases respectively, with 14 bases between them. From germline, CDR1 is MNHEY and CDR2 SVGAGI. CDR3 length equals 12 residues.

This clone has only a few counts. The chain joins TRBV7-2 to TRBJ2-1; 8 nucleotides line up with TRBD2. J was trimmed by 0 bases and V by 5 bases; bases with no gene match: 9. Germline assignment: CDR1 SGHTA and CDR2 FQGNSA. This CDR3 region has 17 residues. CDR3 nucleotides: TGTGCCAGCAGCCGTAACGGCGGGGGGAGCTCCTACAATGAGCAGTTCTTC. This encodes CASSRNGGGSSYNEQFF.

The CDR3 loop reads CASSKDRGSMDSPLHF. In DNA form, the CDR3 reads TGTGCCAGCAGCAAGGACAGGGGTAGTATGGATTCACCCCTCCACTTT. This rearrangement joins TRBV28 to TRBJ1-6, with TRBD1 matching over 9 bases. V lost 6 bases, J lost 8 bases, and 11 bases stayed unmatched. The CDR3 is 16 amino acids. CDR1 MDHEN and CDR2 SYDVKM come from the germline V gene.

This clone showed up just once. The chain recombines TRBV27 with TRBJ2-7; 12 bases map to TRBD2. Germline V CDR1 and CDR2: MNHEY, SMNVEV (reference sequence). This CDR3 has 15 residues. The ends lost 5 bases at V and 4 bases at J; junction bases unmatched: 6. The CDR3 DNA is TGTGCCAGCAGTCCGACTAGCGGGGGTCTTTACGAGCAGTACTTC. The encoded protein is CASSPTSGGLYEQYF.

This sequence joins TRBV28 and TRBJ1-1; D is unclear. Trimming cost V 3 bases and J 0 bases, with 5 bases left between them. The CDR3 spans 13 residues. Per the germline V gene, CDR1 is MDHEN and CDR2 is SYDVKM. The CDR3 DNA reads TGTGCCAGCAGTTTCGCGGTGAACACTGAAGCTTTCTTT. It translates to CASSFAVNTEAFF. Using reference TRBV28 and TRBJ1-1 for the parts outside the CDR3, the full variable domain is DVKVTQSSRYLVKRTGEKVFLECVQDMDHENMFWYRQDPGLGLRLIYFSYDVKMKEKGDIPEGYSVSREKKERFSLILESASTNQTSMYLCASSFAVNTEAFFGQGTRLTVV.

As concerns this clone: The same CDR3 is also encoded by other DNA sequences in this sample. The chain employs TRBV27 and TRBJ2-7, with D tentatively TRBD1 (6 bases). Germline CDR1 MNHEY, CDR2 SMNVEV (reference sequence). The ends were cut back, 6 bases at V and 4 bases at J, with 10 bases in the middle. CDR3 length: 12 amino acids. CDR3 loop: CASSLQGYEQYF. CDR3 sequence (DNA): TGTGCCAGCAGCCTACAGGGTTACGAGCAGTACTTC.

The chain employs TRBV12-2 and TRBJ1-3; the table's D gene call, TRBD1, was not cross checked with the DNA. TRBV12-2 is tagged as a pseudogene. The CDR3 runs to 16 residues. CDR3: CASRLLGPNSGNTIYF. The CDR3, as DNA: TGTGCAAGTCGCTTATTGGGCCCTAACTCTGGAAACACCATATATTTT.

A single count supports this clone. V and J are TRBV19 and TRBJ2-1, with 10 bases that match TRBD2. Germline V gives CDR1 LNHDA, CDR2 SQIVND (reference sequence). This CDR3 has 18 residues. Trimming took 4 bases from V and 0 from J; bases not matched to a gene: 9. For the CDR3, the DNA is TGTGCCAGTAGTAAGGGGCTAGCGGGAGTTGGCTCCTACAATGAGCAGTTCTTC. This gives the protein CASSKGLAGVGSYNEQFF.

The V and J genes are TRBV7-2 and TRBJ2-5; D unresolved. Looked up from germline, CDR1 is SGHTA and CDR2 is FQGNSA. CDR3 length: 17 amino acids. V was shortened by 0 bases and J by 1 base, with 15 bases between the two germline ends. This CDR3 reads CASSLAPPTSGQETQYF. The CDR3 nucleotides read TGTGCCAGCAGCTTAGCACCCCCCACCAGTGGCCAAGAGACCCAGTACTTC.

The V and J genes are TRBV6-6 and TRBJ2-3, with a possible D match to TRBD2 (5 bases). The CDR3 covers 13 residues. V was cut by 6 bases and J by 0 bases, with 7 bases left in between. Germline V gene data show CDR1 as MNHNY and CDR2 as SVGAGI (reference sequence). CDR3 sequence: CASRLASTDTQYF. The CDR3, as DNA: TGTGCCAGCAGGCTAGCTAGCACAGATACGCAGTATTTT.

J is TRBJ1-1 and V is TRBV5-1; 9 positions agree with TRBD1. The CDR3 runs 14 residues. J gave up 4 bases and V 4 bases, and 5 bases lay outside the gene matches. Germline V gene sequence: CDR1 SGHRS, CDR2 YFSETQ. DNA of the CDR3: TGCGCCAGCAGCCTTACAGGGGGCGGCACTGAAGCTTTCTTT. As protein: CASSLTGGGTEAFF.

The chain has TRBV19 and TRBJ2-5; D is uncertain. V was trimmed by 3 bases and J by 1 base, leaving 9 bases between them. The CDR3 runs 14 residues. Germline V gene data show CDR1 as LNHDA and CDR2 as SQIVND (reference sequence). The chain's CDR3 is CASSINLIQETQYF. The CDR3 DNA reads TGTGCCAGTAGTATTAATCTAATCCAAGAGACCCAGTACTTC.

The chain combines TRBV9 with TRBJ2-1; 7 bases are shared with TRBD2. Trimming removed 3 bases from V and 2 bases from J; junction bases left unmatched: 8. The CDR3 covers 16 residues. CDR1 and CDR2 from the germline V gene are SGDLS and YYNGEE. The chain's CDR3 is CASSGERGWAYNEQFF. DNA for the CDR3: TGTGCCAGCAGCGGAGAGCGGGGCTGGGCCTACAATGAGCAGTTCTTC.

The rearrangement links TRBV6-5 to TRBJ2-7; D gene ambiguous. V gave up 6 bases and J gave up 2 bases, with 8 bases separating them. The CDR3 consists of 12 residues. The germline V gene encodes CDR1 MNHEY and CDR2 SVGAGI. The chain's CDR3 is CASSPGPYEQYF. The CDR3 DNA reads TGTGCCAGCAGCCCTGGGCCCTACGAGCAGTACTTC.

V usage is TRBV6-5 and J usage is TRBJ1-2, with D possibly matching TRBD1 (5 bases). V lost 8 bases to trimming and J lost 4 bases, with 8 bases between them. The CDR3 totals 11 residues. Germline CDR1 is MNHEY and CDR2 is SVGAGI. CDR3 region: CASGGGYGYTF. The CDR3 nucleotides are TGTGCCAGCGGGGGGGGCTATGGCTACACCTTC.

V and J are TRBV18 and TRBJ1-2; D uncertain. V was shortened by 0 bases and J by 3 bases, with 8 bases between the two germline ends. The CDR3 loop spans 14 amino acids. CDR1 and CDR2 from the germline V gene are KGHSH and LQKENI. Written as DNA, the CDR3 is TGTGCCAGCTCACCACCCGAGGTGTACTATGGCTACACCTTC. Amino acids: CASSPPEVYYGYTF.

The chain links TRBV2 to TRBJ2-7; 12 bases match TRBD2. V shed 6 bases, J shed 0 bases, and the junction held 6 bases outside the gene matches. Looked up from germline, CDR1 is SNHLY and CDR2 is FYNNEI. The CDR3 length is 16 residues. This chain's CDR3 is CASSGGLAGLSYEQYF. The CDR3 bases are TGTGCCAGCAGCGGGGGACTAGCGGGCCTCTCCTACGAGCAGTACTTC.

The chain uses TRBV29-1 and TRBJ2-5; 8 bases match TRBD1. The germline gives CDR1 SQVTM, CDR2 ANQGSEA. The CDR3 sequence is 12 residues long. V was clipped by 6 bases and J by 5 bases; unmatched bases: 5. CDR3 in amino acids: CSVARQGETQYF. The CDR3 coding sequence is TGCAGCGTCGCTAGACAGGGGGAGACCCAGTACTTC. The variable domain in full, with the rest retrieved from reference TRBV29-1 and TRBJ2-5, is SAVISQKPSRDICQRGTSLTIQCQVDSQVTMMFWYRQQPGQSLTLIATANQGSEATYESGFVIDKFPISRPNLTFSTLTVSNMSPEDSSIYLCSVARQGETQYFGPGTRLLVL.

The rearrangement links TRBV5-1 to TRBJ1-6, with D unclear. V shed 2 bases and J shed 7 bases, with 7 bases lying between them. The CDR3 is 13 residues long. Per germline, CDR1 SGHRS and CDR2 YFSETQ. This CDR3 is CASSFEENSPLHF. CDR3 DNA: TGCGCCAGCAGCTTTGAGGAAAATTCACCCCTCCACTTT.

J is TRBJ1-2 and V is TRBV14; the D is unclear. Looked up from germline, CDR1 is SGHDN and CDR2 is FVKESK. This CDR3 comprises 16 residues. Trimming cost V 4 bases and J 8 bases, with 23 bases left between them. The CDR3 region is CASSLKVGRGTFGYTF. The CDR3 region has the DNA TGTGCCAGCAGCCTTAAAGTGGGTCGGGGAACGTTCGGCTACACCTTC.

V and J are TRBV7-2 and TRBJ2-7; TRBD2 agrees at 10 bases. V lost 5 bases, J lost 2 bases, and 6 bases stayed unmatched. Germline assignment: CDR1 SGHTA and CDR2 FQGNSA. The CDR3 consists of 15 residues. CDR3 nucleotide sequence: TGTGCCAGCAGCCAGGGAGCGGGGGGGACCTACGAGCAGTACTTC. Amino acids: CASSQGAGGTYEQYF.

This clone was seen a few times. The chain recombines TRBV7-8 with TRBJ1-3; no definite D call. Per germline, CDR1 SGHVS and CDR2 FQNEAQ. This CDR3 has 15 amino acids. Trimming stripped 2 bases from V and 0 bases from J, with 8 bases between. The CDR3 protein is CASSLNGGSGNTIYF. CDR3 coding DNA: TGTGCCAGCAGCTTAAACGGCGGCTCTGGAAACACCATATATTTT.

The rearrangement joins TRBV10-2 to TRBJ2-2, with 10 bases fitting TRBD2. The V gene's germline CDR1 is WSHSY and CDR2 SAAADI. V shed 5 bases, J shed 2 bases, and the junction held 2 bases outside the gene matches. CDR3 size: 15 residues. The CDR3 region is CASSWTSGNTGELFF. The DNA for the CDR3 is TGCGCCAGCAGTTGGACTAGCGGAAACACCGGGGAGCTGTTTTTT.